This TCR beta chain comes out of a study of T cell clonality in common variable immunodeficiency. General study results and limits: Fewer TCRbeta clones were shared among CVID subjects than controls. Common variable immunodeficiency TCR beta sequences reportedly had fewer deletions and N-nucleotide insertions.

TCRdb keeps only in-frame clones here, not all; method: immunoSEQ multiplex PCR. The data list some 60,000 clones, none observed once; approximately 1.6% falls to the top ten. This clone was seen many times. Antigen specificity is unknown. Coverage ceases 3 residues before the CDR3 finishes, and the germline J gene fills in the end. The CDR3 is 14 residues long. Trimming at V came to 4 bases and at J to 4 bases, leaving 3 bases not matched to a gene. Germline assignment: CDR1 SEHNR and CDR2 FQNEAQ (reference sequence). Caucasian heritage predominated among both patients and controls. Blood samples were heparinized, about 4.5 to 8 ml per donor.

The material sequenced was peripheral blood mononuclear cells. The receptor was derived from a person aged 18 to 70 in good health. V gene TRBV7-9 combines with J gene TRBJ2-7, with TRBD1 identical over 11 bases. Here the CDR3 reads CASSWDRGFYEQYF. The CDR3 DNA, read in part, is TGTGCCAGCAGCTGGGACAGGGGGTTTTACGAG.